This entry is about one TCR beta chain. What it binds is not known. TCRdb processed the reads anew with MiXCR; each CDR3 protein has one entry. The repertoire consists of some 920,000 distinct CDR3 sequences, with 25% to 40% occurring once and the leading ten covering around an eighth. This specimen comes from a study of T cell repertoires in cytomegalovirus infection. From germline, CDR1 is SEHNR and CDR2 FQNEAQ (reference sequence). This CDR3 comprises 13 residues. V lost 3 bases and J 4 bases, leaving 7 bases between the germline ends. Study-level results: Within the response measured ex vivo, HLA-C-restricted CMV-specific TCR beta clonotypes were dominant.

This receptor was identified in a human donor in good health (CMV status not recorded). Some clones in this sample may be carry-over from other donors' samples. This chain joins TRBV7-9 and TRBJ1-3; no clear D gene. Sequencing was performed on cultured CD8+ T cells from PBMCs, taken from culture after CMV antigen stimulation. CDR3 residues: CASSLDGGNTIYF. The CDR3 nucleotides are TGTGCCAGCAGCTTGGACGGAGGAAACACCATATATTTT.